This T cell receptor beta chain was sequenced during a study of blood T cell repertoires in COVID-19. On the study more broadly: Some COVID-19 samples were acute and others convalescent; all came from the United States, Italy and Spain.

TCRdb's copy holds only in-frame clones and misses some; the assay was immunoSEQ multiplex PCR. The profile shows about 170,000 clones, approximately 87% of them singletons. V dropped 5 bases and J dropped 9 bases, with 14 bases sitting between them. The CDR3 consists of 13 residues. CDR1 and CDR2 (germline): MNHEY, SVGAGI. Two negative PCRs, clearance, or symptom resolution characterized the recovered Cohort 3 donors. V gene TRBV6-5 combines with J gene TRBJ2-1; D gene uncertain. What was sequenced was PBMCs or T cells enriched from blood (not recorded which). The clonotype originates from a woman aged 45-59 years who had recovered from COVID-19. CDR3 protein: CASSTQVRSEQFF. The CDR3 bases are TGTGCCAGCAGTACCCAAGTTAGGAGTGAGCAGTTCTTC.